This T cell receptor beta chain stems from a study of early stage breast cancer tumors. This CDR3 is 16 amino acids long. Germline loops: CDR1 SGHDT, CDR2 YYEEEE. Trimming at V came to 0 bases and at J to 4 bases, leaving 9 bases not matched to a gene. TCRdb keeps only in-frame clones here, not all; method: immunoSEQ multiplex PCR. The sample yields some 70,000 clones, around four fifths seen once. The specimen was blood. The sequence came from a person aged 55-75 years with breast cancer. The rearrangement uses TRBV5-6 and TRBJ1-1; 7 nucleotides match TRBD1. In DNA form, the CDR3 reads TGTGCCAGCAGCTTGGATGCCAGGGGGTTCGGCACTGAAGCTTTCTTT. It yields the protein CASSLDARGFGTEAFF.